This record covers a single T cell receptor beta chain. Its antigen is unknown. The entry originates in a study of breast tumors, draining lymph nodes, adjacent tissues. TCRdb recomputed calls from the multiplex PCR reads with MiXCR, one row per CDR3 protein. Of 13,000 or so distinct CDR3 sequences in the sample, around 57% were seen once. General study results and limits: Tumors had less TCR diversity than lymph nodes, more than nontumor tissue. Luminal-like breast cancer showed significantly greater tumor-nontumor repertoire similarity than basal-like breast cancer did. Findings are consistent with lymph node origin and intratumoral expansion of most tumor T cells. That most tumor T cells come from lymph nodes remained unproven.

Sequencing used tumor-adjacent breast tissue. This clonotype was sampled from a female donor with breast cancer. Some clones in this sample may be carry-over from other donors' samples.

The CDR3 region is CASSITDTQYF. The DNA of the CDR3 is TGTGCCAGCTCCATCACGGATACGCAGTATTTT. The chain couples TRBV12-3 or TRBV12-4 to TRBJ2-3; D is unclear. The germline V and J ends were trimmed by 8 bases and 6 bases, with 9 bases remaining between them. This CDR3 spans 11 amino acids.